The 16 T cell receptor beta chains below come from one sample, sequenced in a study of cytotoxic CD8 clonotypes in ibrutinib-treated CLL. The table came from immunoSEQ multiplex PCR; TCRdb's copy has only in-frame clones and leaves some out. The sample shows several thousand clones, around 74% of them seen only once. This sample comprised PBMCs, obtained before ibrutinib treatment. The receptors were sampled from a human donor with chronic lymphocytic leukemia.

The J gene is TRBJ2-7, the V gene TRBV12-1; the D segment call TRBD1 is taken from the table without a DNA check. TRBV12-1 is a pseudogene locus. The CDR3 has 16 amino acids. CDR3 nucleotide sequence: TGTGCCAGCAGCTTTCAGGAACAGCTGACCTCCTACGAGCAGTACTTC. The encoded protein is CASSFQEQLTSYEQYF.

On this clone: This specimen includes other DNA sequences encoding the same CDR3. V usage is TRBV7-6 and J usage is TRBJ1-1; D is ambiguous. CDR1 is SGHVS, CDR2 FNYEAQ, per germline. V was cut by 5 bases and J by 1 base, with 8 bases left in between. The CDR3 length is 13 residues. CDR3 in amino acids: CASSPRPNTEAFF. The CDR3 DNA is TGTGCCAGCAGCCCACGGCCGAACACTGAAGCTTTCTTT.

This clone was picked up a small number of times. This chain uses TRBV28 with TRBJ1-6; D perhaps matches TRBD1 (6 bases). In germline, CDR1 is MDHEN, CDR2 SYDVKM. This CDR3 has 14 residues. V was pared by 8 bases and J by 13 bases, with 21 bases between. The CDR3 protein is CASEKRGALIPLHF. CDR3 DNA sequence: TGTGCCAGCGAAAAACGGGGGGCCCTGATTCCCCTCCACTTT.

V is TRBV7-2 and J is TRBJ2-5; no definite D call. The CDR3 loop spans 14 amino acids. V shed 5 bases and J shed 4 bases, with 14 bases lying between them. Germline V gene sequence: CDR1 SGHTA, CDR2 FQGNSA. CDR3 protein: CASSPVWNRETQYF. CDR3 DNA sequence: TGTGCCAGCAGCCCCGTGTGGAACAGAGAGACCCAGTACTTC.

The chain uses TRBV18 and TRBJ1-2; D call uncertain. The V and J ends lost 3 bases and 6 bases respectively, with 11 bases between them. The germline V gene has CDR1 KGHSH and CDR2 LQKENI. This CDR3 comprises 13 residues. The CDR3 loop reads CASSPGAVDGYTF. CDR3 in DNA: TGTGCCAGCTCACCCGGCGCAGTCGATGGCTACACCTTC.

The chain couples TRBV11-2 to TRBJ1-2, with D perhaps matching TRBD1 (6 bases). Germline CDR1 SGHAT, CDR2 FQNNGV. This CDR3 contains 16 residues. The germline V and J ends were trimmed by 0 bases and 0 bases, with 11 bases remaining between them. As DNA, the CDR3 is TGTGCCAGCAGCTTAGATGGACAGCGAGCTAACTATGGCTACACCTTC. Encoded protein: CASSLDGQRANYGYTF.

This clone has more than one count but fewer than ten. One end of the junction does not line up with germline, which may come from a read error. This chain connects TRBV5-4 to TRBJ2-7; 12 nucleotides match TRBD2. CDR1 is SGHNT and CDR2 is YYREEE in the germline V gene (reference sequence). This CDR3 region has 18 residues. CDR3 protein: CASSLDRVTSGRHYEQYF. The CDR3 region has the DNA TGTGCCAGCAGTTTGGACAGGGTAACTAGCGGGAGGCACTACGAGCAGTACTTC.

There are a few counts of this clone. The V call is TRBV14, the J call TRBJ2-2; the match to TRBD2 covers 11 bases. CDR1 SGHDN and CDR2 FVKESK come from the germline V gene. V was clipped by 3 bases and J by 7 bases; unmatched bases: 7. This CDR3 contains 16 residues. CDR3 loop: CASSHRLAGSIGELFF. The CDR3, as DNA: TGTGCCAGCAGCCACCGACTAGCGGGATCGATCGGGGAGCTGTTTTTT.

The CDR3: CASSLDRVNSPLHF. The DNA of the CDR3 is TGTGCCAGCAGCTTGGACAGAGTTAATTCACCCCTCCACTTT. The rearrangement joins TRBV5-4 to TRBJ1-6; D is ambiguous. The V gene's germline CDR1 is SGHNT and CDR2 YYREEE (reference sequence). Between the trimmed V and J ends, which lost 0 bases and 6 bases, there was a span of 7 bases. The CDR3 has 14 residues.

The chain has TRBV15 and TRBJ1-5; 10 positions match TRBD1. Per germline, CDR1 LNHNV and CDR2 YYDKDF (reference sequence). There are 17 residues in the CDR3. Germline trimming cut 7 bases from V and 7 bases from J; bases unmatched to any gene: 16. The CDR3 loop is CATTPGTGVYLPQPQHF. Written as DNA, the CDR3 is TGTGCCACCACTCCCGGGACAGGGGTTTACCTCCCACAGCCCCAGCATTTT.

The chain is built from TRBV7-9 and TRBJ1-1; D uncertain. The CDR3 has 11 amino acids. Germline CDR1 SEHNR, CDR2 FQNEAQ (reference sequence). DNA of the CDR3: TGTGTCACAGCATCGAACACTGAAGCTTTCTTT. Translating it yields CVTASNTEAFF.

V gene TRBV11-2 combines with J gene TRBJ2-2; 8 bases map to TRBD2. The junction had 2 bases not matched to a gene; V was cut back by 5 bases and J by 6 bases. The CDR3 is made up of 13 amino acids. Germline CDR1 SGHAT, CDR2 FQNNGV. CDR3 residues: CASSAGGAGELFF. The CDR3 bases are TGTGCCAGCAGCGCCGGGGGGGCCGGGGAGCTGTTTTTT.

This chain joins TRBV6-4 and TRBJ2-1; D is tentatively TRBD1 or TRBD2 (5 bases each). The CDR3 sequence is 16 residues long. Germline CDR1 MRHNA, CDR2 SNTAGT. V shed 4 bases and J shed 2 bases, with 15 bases lying between them. CDR3 loop: CASSVSSGTAYNEQFF. CDR3 coding DNA: TGTGCCAGCAGTGTAAGTTCCGGGACCGCCTACAATGAGCAGTTCTTC.

A remark on this clone: This same CDR3 is encoded by further DNA sequences in the sample. V gene TRBV5-1 combines with J gene TRBJ2-7; the match to TRBD2 covers 9 bases. Germline trimming cut 1 base from V and 2 bases from J; bases unmatched to any gene: 4. The germline CDR1 and CDR2 sequences are SGHRS and YFSETQ. The CDR3 runs 15 residues. The CDR3 sequence: CASSLKLAGTYEQYF. DNA of the CDR3: TGCGCCAGCAGCTTGAAGCTAGCGGGAACCTACGAGCAGTACTTC. The entire variable domain, with the rest obtained from reference TRBV5-1 and TRBJ2-7, is as follows: KAGVTQTPRYLIKTRGQQVTLSCSPISGHRSVSWYQQTPGQGLQFLFEYFSETQRNKGNFPGRFSGRQFSNSRSEMNVSTLELGDSALYLCASSLKLAGTYEQYFGPGTRLTVT.

This clone was observed a handful of times. The rearrangement links TRBV18 to TRBJ2-7; perhaps TRBD1 as D (5 bases). Per germline, CDR1 KGHSH and CDR2 LQKENI. V dropped 1 base and J dropped 3 bases, with 10 bases sitting between them. The CDR3 spans 14 residues. The CDR3 sequence is CASSPQGSGYEQYF. In DNA form, the CDR3 reads TGTGCCAGCTCACCACAGGGGTCTGGCTACGAGCAGTACTTC.

This chain connects TRBV27 to TRBJ1-2; 9 nucleotides align to TRBD1. Germline V gives CDR1 MNHEY, CDR2 SMNVEV (reference sequence). Germline trimming cut 8 bases from V and 0 bases from J; bases unmatched to any gene: 16. This CDR3 contains 18 residues. CDR3 amino acids: CASLRASGTGKTNYGYTF. CDR3 nucleotides: TGTGCCAGCCTCCGGGCCTCCGGGACAGGGAAGACTAACTATGGCTACACCTTC.